One and the same sample provided the 16 T cell receptor beta chains below, sequenced in a study of shared clonotypes between healthy human individuals. Assay: immunoSEQ multiplex PCR; the TCRdb copy retains only in-frame clones and omits some. The table lists 2,100,000 or so clones, under 97% of them singletons, with roughly 0.13% in the top ten. Sequencing was performed on naive CD4+ T cells sorted from blood. Subset reported: CD45RA+ positively selected. These receptors were collected from a man younger than 30 in good health.

The chain carries TRBV18 and TRBJ1-5, with D perhaps TRBD1 (5 bases). Per the germline V gene, CDR1 is KGHSH and CDR2 is LQKENI. V lost 3 bases and J lost 5, with 14 bases in between. CDR3 size: 15 residues. DNA of the CDR3: TGTGCCAGCTCACCCGACGCAGGGAACTATCAGCCCCAGCATTTT. Translated: CASSPDAGNYQPQHF.

The chain employs TRBV5-1 and TRBJ1-5; 7 nucleotides agree with TRBD1. V trimming: 4 bases; J trimming: 3 bases; junction bases outside the gene matches: 4. This CDR3 is 14 amino acids long. Germline V gene data show CDR1 as SGHRS and CDR2 as YFSETQ. The CDR3 nucleotides are TGCGCCAGCAGCCCGACAGGGAACAATCAGCCCCAGCATTTT. Its translation: CASSPTGNNQPQHF.

The genes are TRBV5-1 and TRBJ2-1, with D tentatively TRBD2 (5 bases). In germline, CDR1 is SGHRS, CDR2 YFSETQ. CDR3 size: 14 residues. Trimming shortened V by 4 bases and J by 4 bases, and 12 bases separated the two germline ends. The CDR3, as DNA: TGCGCCAGCAGCGCGGGCCAGCAATACAATGAGCAGTTCTTC. Translated: CASSAGQQYNEQFF. Full variable domain (missing parts from reference TRBV5-1 and TRBJ2-1): KAGVTQTPRYLIKTRGQQVTLSCSPISGHRSVSWYQQTPGQGLQFLFEYFSETQRNKGNFPGRFSGRQFSNSRSEMNVSTLELGDSALYLCASSAGQQYNEQFFGPGTRLTVL.

V gene TRBV7-9 combines with J gene TRBJ2-7, with D unclear. The CDR3 has 12 residues. Germline lookup yields CDR1 SEHNR and CDR2 FQNEAQ (reference sequence). Trimming left V 0 bases short and J 6 bases short, with 6 bases between. The CDR3 protein is CASSLAASEQYF. The CDR3 DNA reads as TGTGCCAGCAGCTTAGCGGCCAGCGAGCAGTACTTC.

CDR3 sequence: CAISAREGHEQYF. In DNA form, the CDR3 reads TGTGCCATCAGTGCCAGGGAAGGACACGAGCAGTACTTC. The rearrangement joins TRBV10-3 to TRBJ2-7, with D possibly TRBD1 on 5 matching bases. V lost 4 bases, J lost 5 bases, and 12 bases lay in between. The CDR3 spans 13 residues. Germline V lookup: CDR1 ENHRY, CDR2 SYGVKD.

The chain uses TRBV19 and TRBJ2-1; 7 bases agree with TRBD2. Germline CDR1 reads LNHDA; CDR2 reads SQIVND (reference sequence). The CDR3 spans 12 residues. Trimming took 6 bases from V and 12 from J; bases not matched to a gene: 8. This CDR3 reads CASRFAGEGQFF. The CDR3, as DNA: TGTGCCAGTAGATTCGCGGGAGAGGGGCAGTTCTTC.

The rearrangement links TRBV6-5 to TRBJ2-5; D might be TRBD1 (5 bases). The V and J ends lost 6 bases and 7 bases respectively, with 12 bases between them. Germline-derived CDR1 and CDR2 are MNHEY and SVGAGI. This CDR3 contains 12 residues. The CDR3 DNA follows: TGTGCCAGCAGCACGGACACGGGGACCCAGTACTTC. Translation gives CASSTDTGTQYF.

The gene calls are TRBV5-1 and TRBJ2-3; TRBD1 might be the D (5 bases). The CDR3 totals 15 residues. The germline V and J ends were trimmed by 0 bases and 0 bases, with 8 bases remaining between them. In germline, CDR1 is SGHRS, CDR2 YFSETQ. The CDR3 loop is CASSLGGFSTDTQYF. The CDR3 coding sequence is TGCGCCAGCAGCTTGGGGGGCTTCAGCACAGATACGCAGTATTTT.

This chain connects TRBV7-8 to TRBJ2-7; 7 bases align to TRBD1. This CDR3 contains 13 residues. Germline CDR1 SGHVS, CDR2 FQNEAQ. Germline trimming cut 3 bases from V and 4 bases from J; bases unmatched to any gene: 3. This chain's CDR3 is CASSFKGAYEQYF. DNA of the CDR3: TGTGCCAGCAGCTTTAAGGGGGCGTACGAGCAGTACTTC.

This chain's CDR3 is CASSLTTEGRAEKLFF. CDR3 in DNA: TGTGCCAGCTCACTTACGACGGAGGGGCGAGCTGAAAAACTGTTTTTT. This chain links TRBV18 with TRBJ1-4; tentatively, D is TRBD1 (5 bases). This CDR3 is built from 16 residues. Germline-derived CDR1 and CDR2 are KGHSH and LQKENI. V lost 4 bases, J lost 7 bases, and 19 bases lay in between.

The rearrangement links TRBV11-3 to TRBJ2-5, with 10 bases matching TRBD1. V lost 5 bases and J lost 4; bases outside the gene matches: 7. Germline values: CDR1 SGHNT, CDR2 YENEEA. The length of the CDR3 is 15 residues. The CDR3 DNA follows: TGTGCCAGCAGCAACCGGGACAGGGGAATAGAGACCCAGTACTTC. Its translation: CASSNRDRGIETQYF.

The V and J genes are TRBV6-1 and TRBJ1-6; 7 nucleotides match TRBD1. V lost 6 bases, J lost 7 bases, and 3 bases stayed unmatched. Germline CDR1 MNHNS, CDR2 SASEGT. This CDR3 is 13 amino acids long. The CDR3, as DNA: TGTGCCAGCAGGAAGACAGGGAATTCACCCCTCCACTTT. It specifies CASRKTGNSPLHF.

Remarks on this clone: Other DNA sequences in this specimen translate into the identical CDR3. This rearrangement joins TRBV5-4 to TRBJ1-1; unclear D gene. Trimming took 1 base from V and 1 from J, leaving 5 bases between them. This CDR3 comprises 13 residues. CDR1 and CDR2 (germline): SGHNT, YYREEE (reference sequence). CDR3 DNA sequence: TGTGCCAGCAGCTTGAGAGGGAACACTGAAGCTTTCTTT. Translated: CASSLRGNTEAFF.

The chain links TRBV6-6 to TRBJ2-7, with D unclear. Germline V gene lookup returns CDR1 MNHNY and CDR2 SVGAGI (reference sequence). There are 11 residues in the CDR3. Deletions cut 6 bases from V and 3 bases from J, with 6 bases between. The DNA of the CDR3 is TGTGCCAGCAGGTGGCGCTACGAGCAGTACTTC. It is translated as CASRWRYEQYF.

The rearrangement uses TRBV5-1 and TRBJ1-4, with 8 bases matching TRBD1. The CDR3 runs to 13 residues. V dropped 4 bases and J dropped 8; count of bases not matched to a gene: 4. Looked up from germline, CDR1 is SGHRS and CDR2 is YFSETQ. CDR3 bases: TGCGCCAGCAGCACGGGACAGGCCGAAAAACTGTTTTTT. As protein: CASSTGQAEKLFF.

CDR3 nucleotides: TGTGCCAGTACTGACAGGGGCCATCAGCCCCAGCATTTT. As protein: CASTDRGHQPQHF. The genes are TRBV6-1 and TRBJ1-5, with TRBD1 matching over 8 bases. Germline CDR1 reads MNHNS; CDR2 reads SASEGT. V trimming: 9 bases; J trimming: 5 bases; junction bases outside the gene matches: 6. This CDR3 region has 13 residues.